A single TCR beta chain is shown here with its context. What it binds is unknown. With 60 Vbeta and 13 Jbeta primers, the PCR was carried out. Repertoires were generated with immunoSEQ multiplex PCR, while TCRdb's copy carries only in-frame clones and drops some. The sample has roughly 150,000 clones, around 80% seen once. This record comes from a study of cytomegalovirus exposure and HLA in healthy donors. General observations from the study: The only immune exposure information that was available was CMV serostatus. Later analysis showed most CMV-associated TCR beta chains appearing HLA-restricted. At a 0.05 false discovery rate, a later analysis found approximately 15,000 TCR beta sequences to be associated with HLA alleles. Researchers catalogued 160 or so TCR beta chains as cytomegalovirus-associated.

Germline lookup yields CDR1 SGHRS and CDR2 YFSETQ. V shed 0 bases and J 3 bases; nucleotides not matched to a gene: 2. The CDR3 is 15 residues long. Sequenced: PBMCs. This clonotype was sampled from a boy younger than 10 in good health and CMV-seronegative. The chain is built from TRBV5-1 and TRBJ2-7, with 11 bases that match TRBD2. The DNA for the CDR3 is TGCGCCAGCAGCTTGGATACTAGCGGGGGCTACGAGCAGTACTTC. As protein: CASSLDTSGGYEQYF.